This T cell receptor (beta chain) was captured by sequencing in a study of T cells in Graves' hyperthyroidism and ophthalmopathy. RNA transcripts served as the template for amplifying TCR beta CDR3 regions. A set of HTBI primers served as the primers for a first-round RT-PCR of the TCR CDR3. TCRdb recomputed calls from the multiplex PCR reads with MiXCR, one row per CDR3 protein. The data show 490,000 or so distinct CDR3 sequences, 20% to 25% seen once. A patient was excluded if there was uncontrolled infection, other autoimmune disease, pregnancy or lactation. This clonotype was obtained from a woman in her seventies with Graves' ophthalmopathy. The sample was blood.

Here the CDR3 DNA reads TGTGCCAGCAGCCAAAATAGCGGGAGTCCGGGTGAGCAGTTCTTC. Protein: CASSQNSGSPGEQFF. The chain links TRBV3-1 to TRBJ2-1, with 9 bases fitting TRBD2. This CDR3 has 15 amino acids. Per the germline V gene, CDR1 is LGHDT and CDR2 is YNNKEL (reference sequence). V lost 2 bases and J lost 9; bases outside the gene matches: 8.